This T cell receptor beta chain was identified during a study of T cell clonotyping in hematopoietic cell transplantation. Study in general: Pretransplant recipient samples were taken after cytoreduction.

This clone has just one count. No antigen is known for it. No DNA is shown, since the ends of the CDR3 on it are uncertain; the CDR3 is the one TCRdb lists. Ends included, the CDR3 has 14 residues. Germline loops: CDR1 SNHLY, CDR2 FYNNEI. Using immunoSEQ multiplex PCR, the repertoire was profiled, and TCRdb retains in-frame clones only, with some absent. The data show approximately 9,100 clones, around 80% seen once. Study-wide results and caveats: Without cell sorting, CD4 versus CD8 contributions remain unresolved. Higher Inverse Simpson Index values in graft donor and pretransplant recipient predicted broader posttransplant TCR diversity. Recipient TCR diversity dropped after transplant; expanded clonotypes rose from day 30 to 180.

Time point in this sample: recipient sample about 28 days before transplant, after cytoreduction. This chain uses TRBV2 with TRBJ2-1. Sequenced material: peripheral blood mononuclear cells, taken before stem cell transplant. The sequence derives from a man in his 60s with acute myeloid leukemia. Some clones in this sample may be carry-over from other donors' samples. The CDR3: CASSEFWPRSEQFF.